The subject of this entry is one T cell receptor beta chain. The antigen it binds to is not known. The data stem from a study of monozygotic twins with inflammatory bowel disease (dated by TCRdb to about 2019). About the full investigation: In total, about 30 monozygotic twin pairs made up the full study: 19 Danish pairs, all IBD-discordant, plus nine German pairs, of which four were IBD-concordant and five were IBD-discordant. Each individual had, on average, about 151 000 unique TCRalpha sequences and 181 000 unique TCRbeta sequences available for analysis. The search for disease-associated traits relied mainly on comparing IBD patients with their genetically identical healthy co-twins within discordant pairs. Results the study describes overall, beyond this receptor: Concordant and discordant twins showed no difference in repertoire similarity, possibly because of limited statistical power. Differing immunosuppressive treatments among patients may have added background noise and inter-individual variability to the repertoires. IBD patients shared fewer clonotypes with other individuals than healthy twins did, most markedly in patients showing signs of disease activity. Distinction between different T cell subtypes could not be achieved in the analysis. No single strong signal or clonotype linked to IBD turned up in the results, so the idea that one exists was not supported. IBD patients had lower TCRbeta repertoire diversity, measured by the inverse Simpson index, than their healthy co-twins.

Receptors were amplified or captured by 5' RACE. The input for every TCR library was around 4,000 ng of total RNA. For each sample, cDNA synthesis with SMARTScribe reverse transcriptase was split into eight separate reactions. During cDNA synthesis, template switching introduced unique molecular identifiers that contained a 6-nucleotide sample barcode. TCRalpha and TCRbeta cDNA was amplified by two nested PCRs of 16 and 9 cycles, with bead purification after each PCR. Before amplification, the cDNA was treated with uracil DNA-glycosylase and purified using the QIAquick PCR purification kit. The second PCR was the step at which Illumina TruSeq-compatible adapters and sample-specific barcodes were added. TapeStation and Qubit were used to check library quality and concentration, and 5 ng of each library went into the pool. Sequencing of pooled libraries was carried out on an Illumina HiSeq2500 single-index Rapid Run using 2 x 100 bp reads and custom sequencing primers. The original methods were these. UMI-based consensus assembly with MiGEC version 1.2.6 was used to correct PCR and sequencing errors. MiXCR version 2.1.1 was used to carry out V(D)J alignment, clonotype assembly and CDR3 extraction. Gene usage, clonotype sharing and MAIT/NKT TCR abundance were normalised by analysing the top 1000, 10 000 and 20 000 clonotypes per sample. Diversity was computed as the inverse Simpson index with the vegan R package after downsampling to 27 000 UMIs. Paired Mann-Whitney U tests were applied to discordant twin pairs, and Benjamini-Hochberg correction was used for multiple testing. Following TCRdb reprocessing, every CDR3 protein sequence forms one entry, and DNA is not provided. The V and J calls shown here were made by TCRdb, not taken from the authors' results. This sample's records show under 350,000 distinct CDR3 sequences. The ten largest clones take up less than 6.5% of the sample.

An approximately 2.3 ml peripheral blood sample was drawn into PAXgene tubes per donor and stored at -80°C. Total RNA was isolated from whole blood with the PAXgene blood miRNA kit on an automated QIAcube, without T cell sorting. Peripheral blood from monozygotic twin pairs who were concordant or discordant for inflammatory bowel disease underwent deep TCRalpha and TCRbeta repertoire profiling using unique molecular barcoding. Smoking habits were recorded for all twin pairs, and individuals were classified as current, former or never smokers. Sample: blood. This sequence originates from a human donor with ulcerative colitis or Crohn's disease, or a healthy co-twin of an affected twin (not recorded which).

The CDR3 sequence is CATSPSGSRSQETQYF. The sequence joins TRBV24-1 to TRBJ2-5; the TCRdb call, TRBD2, lacks DNA for checking. The CDR1 and CDR2 encoded by the germline V gene are KGHDR and SFDVKD. There are 16 amino acids in the CDR3, from cysteine to phenylalanine inclusive. The protein alone is recorded here.